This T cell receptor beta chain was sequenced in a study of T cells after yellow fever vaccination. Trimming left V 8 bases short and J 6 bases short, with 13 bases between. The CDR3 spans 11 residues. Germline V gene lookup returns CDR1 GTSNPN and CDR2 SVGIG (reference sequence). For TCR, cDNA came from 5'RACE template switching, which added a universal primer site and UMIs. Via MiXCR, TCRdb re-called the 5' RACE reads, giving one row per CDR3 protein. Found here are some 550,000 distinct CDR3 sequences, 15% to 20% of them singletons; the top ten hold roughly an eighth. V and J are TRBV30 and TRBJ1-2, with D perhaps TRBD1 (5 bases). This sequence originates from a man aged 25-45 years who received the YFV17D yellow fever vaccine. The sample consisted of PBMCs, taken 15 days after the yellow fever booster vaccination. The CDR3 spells CADRGNNGYTF. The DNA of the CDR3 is TGTGCCGATCGGGGGAATAATGGCTACACCTTC.